This TCR beta chain was identified during a study of T cells in Graves' hyperthyroidism and ophthalmopathy. RNA transcripts provided the source from which TCR beta CDR3 regions were amplified. TCR CDR3 regions were first amplified by RT-PCR with HTBI primers. Each CDR3 protein is one row after TCRdb ran MiXCR on the multiplex PCR reads. Of approximately 300,000 distinct CDR3 sequences listed, over 15% are singletons. Note on this clonotype: Its antigen remains unknown.

Study-level points and caveats: Among thyroid clonotypes expanded above 0.001, most also appeared in blood.

From germline, CDR1 is KGHSH and CDR2 LQKENI. Deletions cut 4 bases from V and 12 bases from J, with 19 bases between. CDR3 size: 14 residues. Diagnosing involved the use of clinical symptoms, serum thyroxine and TRAb, thyroid ultrasound and orbital computed tomography. The specimen sequenced was blood. The receptor was isolated from a young man with Graves' hyperthyroidism. The chain links TRBV18 to TRBJ2-1; tentatively, D is TRBD2 (5 bases). The chain's CDR3 is CASSRSSDSLRQFF. The DNA of the CDR3 is TGTGCCAGCTCACGCTCGTCGGACTCCCTTCGGCAGTTCTTC.